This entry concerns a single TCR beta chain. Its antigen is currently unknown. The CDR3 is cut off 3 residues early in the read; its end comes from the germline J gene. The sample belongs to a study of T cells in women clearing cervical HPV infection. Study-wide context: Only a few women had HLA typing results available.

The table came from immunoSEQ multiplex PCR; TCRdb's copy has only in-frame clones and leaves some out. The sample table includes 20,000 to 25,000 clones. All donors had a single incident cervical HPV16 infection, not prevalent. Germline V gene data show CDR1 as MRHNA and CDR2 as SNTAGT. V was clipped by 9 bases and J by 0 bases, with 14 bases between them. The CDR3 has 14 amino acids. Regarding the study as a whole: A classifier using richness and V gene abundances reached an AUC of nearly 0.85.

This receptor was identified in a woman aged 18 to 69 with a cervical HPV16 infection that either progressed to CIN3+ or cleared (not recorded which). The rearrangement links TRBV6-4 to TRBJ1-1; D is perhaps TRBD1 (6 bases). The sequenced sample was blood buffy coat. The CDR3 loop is CARKTGVLNTEAFF. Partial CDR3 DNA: TGTGCCAGAAAGACAGGAGTCTTGAACACTGAA.